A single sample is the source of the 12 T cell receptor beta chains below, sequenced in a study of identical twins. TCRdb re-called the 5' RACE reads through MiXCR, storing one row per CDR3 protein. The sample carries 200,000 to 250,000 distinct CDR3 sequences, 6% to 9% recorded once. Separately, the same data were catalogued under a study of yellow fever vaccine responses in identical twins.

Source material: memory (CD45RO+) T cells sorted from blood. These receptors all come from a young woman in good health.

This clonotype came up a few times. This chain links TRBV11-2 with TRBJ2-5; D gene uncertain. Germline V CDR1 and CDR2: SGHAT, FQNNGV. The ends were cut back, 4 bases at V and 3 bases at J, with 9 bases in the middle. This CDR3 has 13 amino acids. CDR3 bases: TGTGCCAGCAGCTACGGAAACAAAGAGACCCAGTACTTC. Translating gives CASSYGNKETQYF. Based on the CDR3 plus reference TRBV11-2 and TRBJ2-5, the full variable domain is EAGVAQSPRYKIIEKRQSVAFWCNPISGHATLYWYQQILGQGPKLLIQFQNNGVVDDSQLPKDRFSAERLKGVDSTLKIQPAKLEDSAVYLCASSYGNKETQYFGPGTRLLVL.

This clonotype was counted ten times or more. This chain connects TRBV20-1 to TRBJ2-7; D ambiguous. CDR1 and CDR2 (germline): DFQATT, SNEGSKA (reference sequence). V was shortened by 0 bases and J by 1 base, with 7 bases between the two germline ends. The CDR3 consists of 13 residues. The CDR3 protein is CSAREWGSYEQYF. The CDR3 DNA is TGCAGTGCTAGAGAGTGGGGTTCCTACGAGCAGTACTTC.

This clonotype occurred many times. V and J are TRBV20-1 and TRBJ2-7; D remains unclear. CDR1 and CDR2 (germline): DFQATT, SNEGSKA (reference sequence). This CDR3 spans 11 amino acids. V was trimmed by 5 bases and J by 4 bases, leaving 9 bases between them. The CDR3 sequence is CSADISYEQYF. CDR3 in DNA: TGCAGTGCTGATATTTCTTACGAGCAGTACTTC.

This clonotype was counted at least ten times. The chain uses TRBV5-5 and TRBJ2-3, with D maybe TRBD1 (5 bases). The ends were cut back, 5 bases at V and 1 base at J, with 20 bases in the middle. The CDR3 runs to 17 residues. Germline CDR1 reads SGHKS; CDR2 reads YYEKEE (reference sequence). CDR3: CASRQQGVRSGTDTQYF. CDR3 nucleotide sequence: TGTGCCAGCAGGCAACAAGGGGTACGGTCGGGCACAGATACGCAGTATTTT.

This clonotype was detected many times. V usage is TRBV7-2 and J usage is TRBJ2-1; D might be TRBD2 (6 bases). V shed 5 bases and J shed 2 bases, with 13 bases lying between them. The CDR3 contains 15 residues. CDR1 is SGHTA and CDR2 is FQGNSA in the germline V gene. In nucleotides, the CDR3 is TGTGCCAGCAGCCCATATCTAGCGACCTACAATGAGCAGTTCTTC. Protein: CASSPYLATYNEQFF.

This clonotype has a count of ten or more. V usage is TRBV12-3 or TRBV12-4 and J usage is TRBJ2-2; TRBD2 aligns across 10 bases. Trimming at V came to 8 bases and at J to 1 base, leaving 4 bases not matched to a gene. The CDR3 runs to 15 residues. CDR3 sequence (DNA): TGTGCCAGCGGATCTAGCGGGAGGAACACCGGGGAGCTGTTTTTT. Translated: CASGSSGRNTGELFF.

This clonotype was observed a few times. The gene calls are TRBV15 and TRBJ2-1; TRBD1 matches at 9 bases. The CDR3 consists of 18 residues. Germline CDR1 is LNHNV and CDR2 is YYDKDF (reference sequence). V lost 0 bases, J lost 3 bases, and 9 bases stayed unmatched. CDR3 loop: CATSRDFLGTGSYNEQFF. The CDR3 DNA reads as TGTGCCACCAGCAGAGACTTCCTCGGGACAGGGAGCTACAATGAGCAGTTCTTC.

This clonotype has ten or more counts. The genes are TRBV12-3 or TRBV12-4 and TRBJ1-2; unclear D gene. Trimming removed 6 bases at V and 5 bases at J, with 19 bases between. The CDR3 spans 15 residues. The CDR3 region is CASSPGHGAIYGYTF. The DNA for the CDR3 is TGTGCCAGCAGCCCGGGTCACGGAGCGATTTATGGCTACACCTTC.

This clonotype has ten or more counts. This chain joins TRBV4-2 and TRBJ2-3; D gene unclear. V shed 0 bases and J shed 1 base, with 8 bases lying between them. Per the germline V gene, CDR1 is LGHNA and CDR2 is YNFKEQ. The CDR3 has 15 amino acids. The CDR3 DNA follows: TGTGCCAGCAGCCAAGAGCCGCGCCGCACAGATACGCAGTATTTT. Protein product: CASSQEPRRTDTQYF.

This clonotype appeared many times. The DNA of the CDR3 is TGCGCCAGCAGCACGGGGACTAGTTCGGGTAGGATGGATGAGCAGTTCTTC. Amino acids: CASSTGTSSGRMDEQFF. J is TRBJ2-1 and V is TRBV5-1; 8 bases are shared with TRBD2. The germline V gene has CDR1 SGHRS and CDR2 YFSETQ. V dropped 4 bases and J dropped 8; count of bases not matched to a gene: 17. The CDR3 covers 17 residues.

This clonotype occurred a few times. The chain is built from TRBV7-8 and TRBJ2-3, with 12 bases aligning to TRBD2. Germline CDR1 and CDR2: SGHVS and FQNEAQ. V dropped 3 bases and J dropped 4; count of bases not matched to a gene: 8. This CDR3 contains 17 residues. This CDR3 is CASSLSSGGAWADTQYF. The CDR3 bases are TGTGCCAGCAGCTTGTCTAGCGGGGGGGCCTGGGCAGATACGCAGTATTTT.

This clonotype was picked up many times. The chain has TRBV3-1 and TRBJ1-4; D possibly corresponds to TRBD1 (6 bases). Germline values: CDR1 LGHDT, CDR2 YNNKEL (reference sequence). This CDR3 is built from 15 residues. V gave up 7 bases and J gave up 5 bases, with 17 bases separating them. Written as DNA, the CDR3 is TGTGCCAGCACCACTTCAGACAGGTTAAATGAAAAACTGTTTTTT. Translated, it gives CASTTSDRLNEKLFF.